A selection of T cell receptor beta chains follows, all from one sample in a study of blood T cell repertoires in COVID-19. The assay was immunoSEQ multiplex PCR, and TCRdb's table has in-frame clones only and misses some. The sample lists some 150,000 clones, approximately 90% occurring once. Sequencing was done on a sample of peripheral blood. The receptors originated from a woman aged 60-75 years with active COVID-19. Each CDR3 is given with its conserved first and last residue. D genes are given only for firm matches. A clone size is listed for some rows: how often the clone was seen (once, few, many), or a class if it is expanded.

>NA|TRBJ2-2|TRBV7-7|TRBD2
TGTGCCAGCAGCTCCGGGACTAGCGGGAGGGGTCCCGGGGAGCTGTTTTTT
CASSSGTSGRGPGELFF
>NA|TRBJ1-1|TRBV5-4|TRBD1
TGTGCCAGCAGCCCGCCTGGACAGGAACTCACTGAAGCTTTCTTT
CASSPPGQELTEAFF
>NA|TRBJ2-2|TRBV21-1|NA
TGTGCCAGCAGCAAAGGAAACGGGAGGGGTCTGAGCGGGGAGCTGTTTTTT
CASSKGNGRGLSGELFF
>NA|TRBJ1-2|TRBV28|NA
TGTGCCAGCATGGACAGCTCTAACTATGGCTACACCTTC
CASMDSSNYGYTF
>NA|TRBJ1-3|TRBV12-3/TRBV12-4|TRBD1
TGTGCCAGCAGAGAGACAGGGAGAAACACCATATATTTT
CASRETGRNTIYF
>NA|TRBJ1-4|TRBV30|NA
TGTGCCTGGAGGACCGGCGGACAGTCAACTAATGAAAAACTGTTTTTT
CAWRTGGQSTNEKLFF
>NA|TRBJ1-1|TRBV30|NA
TGTGCCTGGAGCGTGGGACACCAGAACACTGAAGCTTTCTTT
CAWSVGHQNTEAFF
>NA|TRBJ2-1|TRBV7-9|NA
TGTGCCAGCAGCCTAGAGGGAGTCCGCTACAATGAGCAGTTCTTC
CASSLEGVRYNEQFF
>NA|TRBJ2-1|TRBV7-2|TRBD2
TGTGCCAGCACCGAACGCCCCCCCGGGACTAGCGGGTACAATGAGCAGTTCTTC
CASTERPPGTSGYNEQFF
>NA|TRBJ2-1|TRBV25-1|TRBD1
TGTGCCAGCAGTGACCCCTTTTGGGGACAGCACAATGAGCAGTTCTTC
CASSDPFWGQHNEQFF
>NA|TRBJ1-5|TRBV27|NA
TGTGCCAGCAGTCCCCAAAACCGCGGCAATCAGCCCCAGCATTTT
CASSPQNRGNQPQHF
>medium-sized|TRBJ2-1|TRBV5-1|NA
TGCGCCAGCAGCTTGGGGGACTCCCGAGCGGATGAGCAGTTCTTC
CASSLGDSRADEQFF
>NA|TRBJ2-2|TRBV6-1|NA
TGTGCCAGCAGTGAAGGTAGTAGCCTCTCCACCGGGGAGCTGTTTTTT
CASSEGSSLSTGELFF
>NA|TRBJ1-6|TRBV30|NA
TGTGCCTGGAGGCCTGAACGCACTAGACTCTACAATTCACCCCTCCACTTT
CAWRPERTRLYNSPLHF
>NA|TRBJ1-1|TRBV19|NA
TGTGCCAGTAGTATCGGTACATGGAGGTGGGGTACGCCCCCAGGGGACACTGAAGCTTTCTTT
CASSIGTWRWGTPPGDTEAFF
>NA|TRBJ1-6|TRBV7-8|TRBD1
TGTGCCAGCAGCTTCCGACAGGGAGTGTTTGGATCACCCCTCCACTTT
CASSFRQGVFGSPLHF
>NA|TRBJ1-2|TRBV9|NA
TGTGCCAGCAGCGTGGATAGCCGGGGGAACTATGGCTACACCTTC
CASSVDSRGNYGYTF
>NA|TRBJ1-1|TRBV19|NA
TGTGCCAGTAAAGAGGGCGCCCCTAGGGTCCCCACTGAAGCTTTCTTT
CASKEGAPRVPTEAFF
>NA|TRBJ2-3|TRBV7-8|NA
TGTGCCAGCAGCCCGGACGCGACCTGGCGGGCTAGCACAGATACGCAGTATTTT
CASSPDATWRASTDTQYF
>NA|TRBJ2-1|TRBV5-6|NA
TGTGCCAGCAGCTTAGAACTAGTACCCAATGAGCAGTTCTTC
CASSLELVPNEQFF
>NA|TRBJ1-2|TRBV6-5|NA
TGTGCCAGCTGGCGAGAGGCAGGCTACACCTTC
CASWREAGYTF
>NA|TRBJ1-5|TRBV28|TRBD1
TGTGCCAGCAGTTCCGGACAGGCCGGGAATCAGCCCCAGCATTTT
CASSSGQAGNQPQHF
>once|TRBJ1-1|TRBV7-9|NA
TGTGCCAGCAGCTGGGTGGAGACTGAAGCTTTCTTT
CASSWVETEAFF
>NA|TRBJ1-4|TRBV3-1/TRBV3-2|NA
TGTGCCAGCAGCCAAGTGCACAGAACCAATGAAAAACTGTTTTTT
CASSQVHRTNEKLFF
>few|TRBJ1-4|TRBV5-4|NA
TGTGCCAGCAGCCCGGTATCAGGATTAGGGACATTGCTACTTGAAAAACTGTTTTTT
CASSPVSGLGTLLLEKLFF
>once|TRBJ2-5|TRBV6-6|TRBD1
TGTGCCAGCAGTCGGACAGGGTTCGAAGAGACCCAGTACTTC
CASSRTGFEETQYF
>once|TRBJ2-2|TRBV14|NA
TGTGCCAGCAGCCAAGATCTCATAGCGGCCAACACCGGGGAGCTGTTTTTT
CASSQDLIAANTGELFF
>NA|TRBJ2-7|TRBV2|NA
TGTGCCAGCAGTGAAGTGCTAGTCTACGAGCAGTACTTC
CASSEVLVYEQYF
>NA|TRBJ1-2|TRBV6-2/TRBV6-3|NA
TGTGCCAGCAGTTACTCCACTAACTATGGCTACACCTTC
CASSYSTNYGYTF
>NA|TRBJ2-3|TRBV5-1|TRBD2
TGCGCCAGCAGCTCGGGACTAGCGGGACGCACAGATACGCAGTATTTT
CASSSGLAGRTDTQYF
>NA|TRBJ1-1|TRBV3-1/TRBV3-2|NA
TGTGCCAGCAGCCCCAGGGTGAACACTGAAGCTTTCTTT
CASSPRVNTEAFF
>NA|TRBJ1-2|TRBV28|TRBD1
TGTGCCAGCAGTCAAGGACAGGGGGCCTATGGCTACACCTTC
CASSQGQGAYGYTF
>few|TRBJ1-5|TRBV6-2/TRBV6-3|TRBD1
TGTGCCAGCAGCCGTGACAGGGAACGCAATCAGCCCCAGCATTTT
CASSRDRERNQPQHF
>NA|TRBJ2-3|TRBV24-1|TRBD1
TGTGCCACCAGTGACGACCGGGACAGGGGCACAGATACGCAGTATTTT
CATSDDRDRGTDTQYF
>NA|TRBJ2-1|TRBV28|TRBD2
TGTGCCACGGGACTAGGCCCCAATGAGCAGTTCTTC
CATGLGPNEQFF
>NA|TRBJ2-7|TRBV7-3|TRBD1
TGTGCCAGCAGCTCCGGGACAGGAGCCTACGAGCAGTACTTC
CASSSGTGAYEQYF
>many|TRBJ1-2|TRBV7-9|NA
TGTGCCAGCAGCTTAGAGGCCCAGGGTTACTATGGCTACACCTTC
CASSLEAQGYYGYTF
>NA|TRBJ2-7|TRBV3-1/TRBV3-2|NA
TGTGCCAGCAGCCAAAACTCTGCGAGTAGTCTGACTCACGAGCAGTACTTC
CASSQNSASSLTHEQYF
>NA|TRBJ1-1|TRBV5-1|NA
TGCGCCAGCAGCCACCCCCCGGACAGCCTGAACACTGAAGCTTTCTTT
CASSHPPDSLNTEAFF
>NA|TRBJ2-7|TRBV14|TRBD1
TGTGCCAGCAGCCATGGACAGGGGGCTTTCTACGAGCAGTACTTC
CASSHGQGAFYEQYF
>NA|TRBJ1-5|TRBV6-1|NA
TGTGCCAGCAGTGAACAGTATAGCAATCAGCCCCAGCATTTT
CASSEQYSNQPQHF
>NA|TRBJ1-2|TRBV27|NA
TGTGCCAGCAGTTTACGGGAACAGGGTCGAAACTATGGCTACACCTTC
CASSLREQGRNYGYTF
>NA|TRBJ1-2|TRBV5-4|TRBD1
TGTGCCAGCAGCTTGAGCATGGGGGACAGGCTCTTCGGCTACACCTTC
CASSLSMGDRLFGYTF